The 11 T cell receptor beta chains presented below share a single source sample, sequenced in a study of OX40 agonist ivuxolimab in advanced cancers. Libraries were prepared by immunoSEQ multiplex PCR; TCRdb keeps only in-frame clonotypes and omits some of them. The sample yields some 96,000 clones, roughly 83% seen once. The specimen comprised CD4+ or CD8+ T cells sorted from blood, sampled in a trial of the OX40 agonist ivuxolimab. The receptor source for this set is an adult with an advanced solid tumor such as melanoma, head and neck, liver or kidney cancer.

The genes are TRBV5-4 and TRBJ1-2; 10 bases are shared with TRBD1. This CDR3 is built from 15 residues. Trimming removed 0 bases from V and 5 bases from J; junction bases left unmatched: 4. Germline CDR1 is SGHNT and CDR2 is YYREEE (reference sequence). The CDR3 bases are TGTGCCAGCAGCTTGGCGACGGGACAGGGGTATGGCTACACCTTC. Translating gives CASSLATGQGYGYTF.

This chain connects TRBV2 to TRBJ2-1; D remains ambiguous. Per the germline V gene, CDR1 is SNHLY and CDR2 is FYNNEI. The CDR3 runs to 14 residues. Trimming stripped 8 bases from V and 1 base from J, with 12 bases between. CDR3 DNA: TGTGCCAGCGAACGCGAGAATTCCTACAATGAGCAGTTCTTC. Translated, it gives CASERENSYNEQFF.

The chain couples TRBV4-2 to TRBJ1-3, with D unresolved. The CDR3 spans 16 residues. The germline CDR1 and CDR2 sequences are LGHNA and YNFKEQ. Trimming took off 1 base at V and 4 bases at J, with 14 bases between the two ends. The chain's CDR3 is CASSQVSQAGGNTIYF. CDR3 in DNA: TGTGCCAGCAGCCAAGTTAGCCAGGCGGGGGGAAACACCATATATTTT.

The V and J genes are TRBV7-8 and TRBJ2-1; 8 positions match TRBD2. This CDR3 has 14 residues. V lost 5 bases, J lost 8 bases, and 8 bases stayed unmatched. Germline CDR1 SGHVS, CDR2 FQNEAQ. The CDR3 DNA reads TGTGCCAGCAGCCTGGGGACTAGGGGGGATGAGCAGTTCTTC. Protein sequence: CASSLGTRGDEQFF.

As DNA, the CDR3 is TGTGCCAGCAGTTTAGGCCGGGCCTACGAGCAGTACTTC. Encoded protein: CASSLGRAYEQYF. The chain uses TRBV28 and TRBJ2-7; D is undetermined. Trimming cost V 2 bases and J 2 bases, with 7 bases left between them. CDR3 length: 13 residues. CDR1 is MDHEN, CDR2 SYDVKM, per germline.

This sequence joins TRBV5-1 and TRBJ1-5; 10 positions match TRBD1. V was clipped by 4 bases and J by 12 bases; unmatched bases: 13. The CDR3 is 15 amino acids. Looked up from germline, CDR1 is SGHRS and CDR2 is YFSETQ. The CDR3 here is CASSPGGTGANYQHF. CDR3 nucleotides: TGCGCCAGCAGCCCTGGTGGGACAGGGGCAAATTACCAGCATTTT.

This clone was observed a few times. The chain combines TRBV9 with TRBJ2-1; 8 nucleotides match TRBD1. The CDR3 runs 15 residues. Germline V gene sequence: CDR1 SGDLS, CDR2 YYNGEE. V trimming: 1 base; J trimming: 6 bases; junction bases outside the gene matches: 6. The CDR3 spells CASSVQGAPGNEQFF. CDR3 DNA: TGTGCCAGCAGCGTACAGGGGGCCCCGGGCAATGAGCAGTTCTTC.

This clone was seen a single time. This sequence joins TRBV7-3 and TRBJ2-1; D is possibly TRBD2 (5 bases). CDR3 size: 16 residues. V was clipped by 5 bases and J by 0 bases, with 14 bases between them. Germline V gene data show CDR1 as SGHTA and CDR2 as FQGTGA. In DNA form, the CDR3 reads TGTGCCAGCAGCGCCGGGCGGGTGAGCTCCTACAATGAGCAGTTCTTC. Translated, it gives CASSAGRVSSYNEQFF.

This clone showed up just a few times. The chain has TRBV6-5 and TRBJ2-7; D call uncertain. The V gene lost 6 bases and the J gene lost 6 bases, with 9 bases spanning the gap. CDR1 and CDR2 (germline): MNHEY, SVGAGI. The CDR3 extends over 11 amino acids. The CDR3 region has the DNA TGTGCCAGCAGAAAAGAAGCCGAGCAGTACTTC. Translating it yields CASRKEAEQYF.

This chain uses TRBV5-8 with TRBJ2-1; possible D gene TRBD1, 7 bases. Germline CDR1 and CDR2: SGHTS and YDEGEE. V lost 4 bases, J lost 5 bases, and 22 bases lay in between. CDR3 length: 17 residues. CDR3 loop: CASSLRQGGLLDNEQFF. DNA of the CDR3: TGTGCCAGCAGCCTTAGACAGGGAGGACTACTAGACAATGAGCAGTTCTTC.

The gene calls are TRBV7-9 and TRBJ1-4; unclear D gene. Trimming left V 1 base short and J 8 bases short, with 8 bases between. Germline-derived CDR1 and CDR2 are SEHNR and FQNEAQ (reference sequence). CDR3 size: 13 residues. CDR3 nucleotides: TGTGCCAGCAGCTTAGGGGCATCCGAAAAACTGTTTTTT. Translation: CASSLGASEKLFF.